This note documents a single TCR beta chain sequence. The data belong to a study of blood T cell repertoires in COVID-19. Generated by immunoSEQ multiplex PCR, the TCRdb table keeps only in-frame clones and is missing some. The table has 25,000 to 30,000 clones, about nine tenths seen once. This clonotype originated in a man aged 50 to 59 with active COVID-19. The sequenced material came from peripheral blood.

CDR3 residues: CASSQDFRGGQPQHF. For the CDR3, the DNA is TGCGCCAGCAGCCAAGATTTTCGGGGAGGGCAGCCCCAGCATTTT. The J gene is TRBJ1-5, the V gene TRBV4-3; no firm D call. In germline, CDR1 is LGHNA, CDR2 YSLEER. The CDR3 spans 15 residues. V lost 0 bases and J 7 bases, leaving 13 bases between the germline ends.